These 22 T cell receptor beta chains were sequenced from one sample in a study of cytomegalovirus exposure and HLA in healthy donors. PCR amplification relied on 60 Vbeta primers (plus 13 Jbeta primers). Produced via immunoSEQ multiplex PCR; TCRdb's table is partial and in-frame only. This table holds about 150,000 clones, about 80% found once. The sequencing sample was made of PBMCs. The origin of the receptors is a woman between 40 and 55 years old in good health and CMV-seronegative.

The chain recombines TRBV5-6 with TRBJ1-6; D call uncertain. CDR1 is SGHDT, CDR2 YYEEEE, per germline. CDR3 length: 14 residues. Trimming cost V 6 bases and J 5 bases, with 12 bases left between them. The DNA for the CDR3 is TGTGCCAGCAAAACTGGGCAGAATAATTCACCCCTCCACTTT. Its protein product is CASKTGQNNSPLHF.

The V call is TRBV27, the J call TRBJ2-5, with 8 positions matching TRBD2. With the DNA end fitting TRBJ2-7 better, the J assignment may be wrong. The CDR3 length is 18 residues. Germline V CDR1 and CDR2: MNHEY, SMNVEV (reference sequence). The CDR3 region has the DNA TGTGCCAGCAGTTTTTCGGGGGGGGCAGGACCCCCTACCTTCGAGCAGTACTTC. Translating gives CASSFSGGAGPPTFEQYF.

The chain's CDR3 is CASSIGYRGTNGYTF. The CDR3 region has the DNA TGTGCCAGTAGTATCGGGTACAGGGGGACGAATGGCTACACCTTC. The chain carries TRBV19 and TRBJ1-2; TRBD1 matches at 8 bases. The germline gives CDR1 LNHDA, CDR2 SQIVND (reference sequence). With 3 bases clipped from V and 6 bases from J, the junction kept 9 bases outside the gene matches. The CDR3 is 15 amino acids.

V usage is TRBV28 and J usage is TRBJ2-1; D unresolved. The germline V and J ends were trimmed by 7 bases and 6 bases, with 10 bases remaining between them. The CDR3 length is 12 residues. Germline values: CDR1 MDHEN, CDR2 SYDVKM. This CDR3 is CASMEMTNEQFF. DNA for the CDR3: TGTGCCAGCATGGAGATGACCAATGAGCAGTTCTTC.

CDR3 sequence reads: CASSLDLRGVGETQYF. CDR3 nucleotide sequence: TGTGCCAGCAGCTTGGATCTCAGGGGGGTGGGAGAGACCCAGTACTTC. The chain couples TRBV5-4 to TRBJ2-5; possibly TRBD1 for D (7 bases). The CDR3 totals 16 residues. Trimming pared 0 bases from V and 4 bases from J, leaving 16 bases between. The germline CDR1 and CDR2 sequences are SGHNT and YYREEE (reference sequence).

This chain connects TRBV13 to TRBJ2-3; D perhaps matches TRBD1 (6 bases). Trimming left V 0 bases short and J 2 bases short, with 12 bases between. CDR3 length equals 16 residues. CDR1 is PRHDT, CDR2 FYEKMQ, per germline (reference sequence). The CDR3 sequence is CASSLGWHRDTDTQYF. CDR3 in DNA: TGTGCCAGCAGCTTAGGATGGCACAGGGACACAGATACGCAGTATTTT. The full variable domain, its missing parts supplied by reference TRBV13 and TRBJ2-3, is AAGVIQSPRHLIKEKRETATLKCYPIPRHDTVYWYQQGPGQDPQFLISFYEKMQSDKGSIPDRFSAQQFSDYHSELNMSSLELGDSALYFCASSLGWHRDTDTQYFGPGTRLTVL.

The chain couples TRBV7-2 to TRBJ1-1; a possible D gene is TRBD1 (5 bases). V lost 1 base and J 1 base, leaving 19 bases between the germline ends. The germline V gene encodes CDR1 SGHTA and CDR2 FQGNSA. The CDR3 has 18 amino acids. CDR3 in amino acids: CASSLVRGGQIANTEAFF. CDR3 coding DNA: TGTGCCAGCAGCTTAGTACGCGGTGGACAAATTGCGAACACTGAAGCTTTCTTT.

The V and J genes are TRBV9 and TRBJ2-7, with D tentatively TRBD1 (5 bases). The germline V and J ends were trimmed by 0 bases and 3 bases, with 13 bases remaining between them. The CDR3 loop spans 15 amino acids. CDR1 SGDLS and CDR2 YYNGEE come from the germline V gene. In DNA, the CDR3 is TGTGCCAGCAGCGTAGCTCCTGGGGCCCACTACGAGCAGTACTTC. This encodes CASSVAPGAHYEQYF.

This chain connects TRBV27 to TRBJ1-5, with 8 bases matching TRBD1. V trimming: 5 bases; J trimming: 5 bases; junction bases outside the gene matches: 8. CDR1 is MNHEY and CDR2 is SMNVEV in the germline V gene (reference sequence). This CDR3 region has 15 residues. CDR3: CASSRRTGLDQPQHF. CDR3 nucleotides: TGTGCCAGCAGTCGACGGACAGGGCTCGATCAGCCCCAGCATTTT.

The table lists this clone with a few counts. This chain links TRBV6-1 with TRBJ1-3; D call uncertain. Germline assignment: CDR1 MNHNS and CDR2 SASEGT. The CDR3 has 10 residues. Trimming stripped 6 bases from V and 6 bases from J, with 3 bases between. CDR3 DNA sequence: TGTGCCAGCAGCCAAAACACCATATATTTT. Protein product: CASSQNTIYF.

This clone was detected a few times. It is likely a read error: a sequence one base away is far more abundant. This chain joins TRBV13 and TRBJ2-1, with 12 bases matching TRBD2. Germline V gene sequence: CDR1 PRHDT, CDR2 FYEKMQ (reference sequence). The CDR3 contains 19 residues. After removal of 0 bases from V and 8 bases from J, the junction contained 14 bases not matched to a gene. CDR3 residues: CASSLGRLAGGAQSDEQFF. As DNA, the CDR3 is TGTGCCAGCAGCTTAGGGCGGCTAGCGGGGGGGGCACAGTCCGATGAGCAGTTCTTC. Together with reference TRBV13 and TRBJ2-1, the CDR3 gives the full variable domain: AAGVIQSPRHLIKEKRETATLKCYPIPRHDTVYWYQQGPGQDPQFLISFYEKMQSDKGSIPDRFSAQQFSDYHSELNMSSLELGDSALYFCASSLGRLAGGAQSDEQFFGPGTRLTVL.

V usage is TRBV27 and J usage is TRBJ1-1; tentative D call: TRBD1 (6 bases). V lost 2 bases and J lost 1, with 11 bases in between. CDR1 MNHEY and CDR2 SMNVEV come from the germline V gene (reference sequence). The CDR3 spans 15 residues. CDR3: CASSLAGAQNTEAFF. The CDR3 nucleotides are TGTGCCAGCAGTTTAGCGGGGGCACAGAACACTGAAGCTTTCTTT.

The chain is built from TRBV27 and TRBJ2-6, with TRBD1 matching over 12 bases. This CDR3 is 17 amino acids long. Trimming removed 3 bases from V and 4 bases from J; junction bases left unmatched: 4. CDR1 is MNHEY, CDR2 SMNVEV, per germline (reference sequence). CDR3 in DNA: TGTGCCAGCAGTTTGGGACAGGGGGCTGTGGGGGCCAACGTCCTGACTTTC. Its translation: CASSLGQGAVGANVLTF.

The V call is TRBV7-3, the J call TRBJ2-3, with 7 bases that match TRBD2. V lost 3 bases and J lost 11; bases outside the gene matches: 14. The CDR3 totals 15 residues. In germline, CDR1 is SGHTA, CDR2 FQGTGA. CDR3 sequence reads: CASSFTPGGDEEQYF. The CDR3 DNA reads as TGTGCCAGCAGCTTTACCCCGGGAGGCGATGAGGAGCAGTATTTT.

The rearrangement uses TRBV19 and TRBJ1-5; 11 nucleotides agree with TRBD1. Losses at the gene ends were 6 bases for V and 3 bases for J; bases not matched to a gene: 13. Germline CDR1 LNHDA, CDR2 SQIVND (reference sequence). The CDR3 consists of 18 residues. CDR3 loop: CASSKRRRDRGNNQPQHF. The CDR3 DNA reads as TGTGCCAGTAGCAAACGTCGTAGGGACAGGGGGAACAATCAGCCCCAGCATTTT.

This clone was counted between two and nine times. CDR3 amino acids: CASGDSRLAGYTF. The DNA for the CDR3 is TGTGCCAGCGGAGATTCCCGCTTAGCGGGCTACACCTTC. The chain recombines TRBV28 with TRBJ1-2; unclear D gene. CDR1 is MDHEN, CDR2 SYDVKM, per germline. V lost 8 bases to trimming and J lost 8 bases, with 18 bases between them. The CDR3 totals 13 residues.

The J gene is TRBJ2-7, the V gene TRBV11-3; no firm D call. This CDR3 is built from 18 residues. V was trimmed by 3 bases and J by 0 bases, leaving 21 bases between them. Germline CDR1 and CDR2: SGHNT and YENEEA. The CDR3 DNA reads as TGTGCCAGCAGCTTGAGACCCAGGTTTACCCTCACCTCCTACGAGCAGTACTTC. Translating gives CASSLRPRFTLTSYEQYF.

This chain joins TRBV5-1 and TRBJ2-3; 9 bases are shared with TRBD1. CDR1 and CDR2 from the germline V gene are SGHRS and YFSETQ. This CDR3 region has 15 residues. After removal of 2 bases from V and 3 bases from J, the junction contained 4 bases not matched to a gene. The CDR3 loop reads CASSLQGARTDTQYF. The DNA for the CDR3 is TGCGCCAGCAGCTTACAGGGGGCTAGGACAGATACGCAGTATTTT. The variable domain in full, completed from reference TRBV5-1 and TRBJ2-3, reads KAGVTQTPRYLIKTRGQQVTLSCSPISGHRSVSWYQQTPGQGLQFLFEYFSETQRNKGNFPGRFSGRQFSNSRSEMNVSTLELGDSALYLCASSLQGARTDTQYFGPGTRLTVL.

The rearrangement links TRBV11-2 to TRBJ2-7; 7 bases are a match to TRBD1. This CDR3 region has 14 residues. V trimming: 5 bases; J trimming: 2 bases; junction bases outside the gene matches: 6. Per the germline V gene, CDR1 is SGHAT and CDR2 is FQNNGV. The CDR3 nucleotides are TGTGCCAGCAGCCCATTTGGGACAGCCTACGAGCAGTACTTC. Its translation: CASSPFGTAYEQYF. The entire variable domain, with the rest obtained from reference TRBV11-2 and TRBJ2-7, is as follows: EAGVAQSPRYKIIEKRQSVAFWCNPISGHATLYWYQQILGQGPKLLIQFQNNGVVDDSQLPKDRFSAERLKGVDSTLKIQPAKLEDSAVYLCASSPFGTAYEQYFGPGTRLTVT.

The J gene is TRBJ2-1, the V gene TRBV5-1, with TRBD1 identical over 9 bases. The CDR3 has 14 amino acids. Per germline, CDR1 SGHRS and CDR2 YFSETQ. V shed 4 bases, J shed 10 bases, and the junction held 9 bases outside the gene matches. The CDR3 DNA is TGCGCCAGCAGCCCCGGGACAGGGTTTGGAGAGCAGTTCTTC. This encodes CASSPGTGFGEQFF.

The DNA for the CDR3 is TGCGCCAGCAGCCAGATGGGGACAGGGTGGGTGAACACTGAAGCTTTCTTT. Its protein product is CASSQMGTGWVNTEAFF. V gene TRBV4-1 combines with J gene TRBJ1-1; 9 bases fit TRBD1. CDR3 length: 17 amino acids. The germline CDR1 and CDR2 sequences are MGHRA and YSYEKL. Losses at the gene ends were 3 bases for V and 0 bases for J; bases not matched to a gene: 8.

This chain joins TRBV4-1 and TRBJ1-5; D is undetermined. V was shortened by 1 base and J by 11 bases, with 15 bases between the two germline ends. The length of the CDR3 is 14 residues. Germline V gene data show CDR1 as MGHRA and CDR2 as YSYEKL. CDR3 sequence reads: CASSQAFRTGAQHF. CDR3 coding DNA: TGCGCCAGCAGCCAAGCTTTTAGGACCGGGGCCCAGCATTTT.